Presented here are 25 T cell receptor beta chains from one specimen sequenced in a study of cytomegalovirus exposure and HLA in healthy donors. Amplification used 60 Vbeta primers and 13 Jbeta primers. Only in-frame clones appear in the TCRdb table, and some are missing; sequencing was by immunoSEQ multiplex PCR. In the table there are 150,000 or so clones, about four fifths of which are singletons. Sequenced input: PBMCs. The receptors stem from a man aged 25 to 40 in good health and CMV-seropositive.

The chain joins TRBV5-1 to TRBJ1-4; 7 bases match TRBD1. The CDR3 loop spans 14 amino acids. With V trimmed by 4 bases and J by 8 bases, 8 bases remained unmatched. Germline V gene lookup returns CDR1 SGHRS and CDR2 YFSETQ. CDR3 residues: CASSQQGEREKLFF. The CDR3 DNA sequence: TGCGCCAGCAGCCAGCAGGGGGAGCGGGAAAAACTGTTTTTT. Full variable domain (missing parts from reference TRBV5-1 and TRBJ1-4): KAGVTQTPRYLIKTRGQQVTLSCSPISGHRSVSWYQQTPGQGLQFLFEYFSETQRNKGNFPGRFSGRQFSNSRSEMNVSTLELGDSALYLCASSQQGEREKLFFGSGTQLSVL.

This CDR3 reads CASSADTQYF. CDR3 bases: TGTGCCAGCAGTGCGGATACGCAGTATTTT. The gene calls are TRBV6-1 and TRBJ2-3, with D hard to call. CDR1 is MNHNS and CDR2 is SASEGT in the germline V gene. The CDR3 runs to 10 residues. Trimming took 4 bases from V and 6 from J, leaving 2 bases between them.

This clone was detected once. CDR3 residues: CASSPGQANTEAFF. The CDR3 nucleotides read TGCGCCAGCAGCCCCGGACAGGCGAACACTGAAGCTTTCTTT. V and J are TRBV5-1 and TRBJ1-1; 7 nucleotides agree with TRBD1. CDR3 length: 14 amino acids. CDR1 and CDR2 (germline): SGHRS, YFSETQ. V gave up 4 bases and J gave up 1 base; unmatched junction bases: 4.

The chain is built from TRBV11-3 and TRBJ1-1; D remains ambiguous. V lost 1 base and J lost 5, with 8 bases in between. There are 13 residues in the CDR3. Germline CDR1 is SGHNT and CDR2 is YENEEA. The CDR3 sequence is CASSLGPGTEAFF. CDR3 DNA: TGTGCCAGCAGCTTAGGCCCGGGGACTGAAGCTTTCTTT.

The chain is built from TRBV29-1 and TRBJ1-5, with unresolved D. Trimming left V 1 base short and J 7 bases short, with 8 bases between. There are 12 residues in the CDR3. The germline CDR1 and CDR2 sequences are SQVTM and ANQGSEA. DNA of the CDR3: TGCAGCGTTGAAGGGCCCAACCAGCCCCAGCATTTT. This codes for CSVEGPNQPQHF.

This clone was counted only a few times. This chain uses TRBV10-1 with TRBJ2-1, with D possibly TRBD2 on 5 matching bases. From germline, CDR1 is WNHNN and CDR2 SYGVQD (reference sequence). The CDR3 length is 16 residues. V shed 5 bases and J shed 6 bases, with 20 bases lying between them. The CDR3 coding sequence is TGCGCCAGCAGTTTACGTCTAGCCCCACCGGGCAATGAGCAGTTCTTC. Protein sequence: CASSLRLAPPGNEQFF.

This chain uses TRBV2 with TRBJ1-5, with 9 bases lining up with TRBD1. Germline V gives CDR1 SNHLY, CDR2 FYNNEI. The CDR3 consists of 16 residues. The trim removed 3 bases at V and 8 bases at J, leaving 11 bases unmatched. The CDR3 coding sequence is TGTGCCAGCAGTGATCCCCCACAGGGGGCGAGGGAGCCCCAGCATTTT. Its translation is CASSDPPQGAREPQHF.

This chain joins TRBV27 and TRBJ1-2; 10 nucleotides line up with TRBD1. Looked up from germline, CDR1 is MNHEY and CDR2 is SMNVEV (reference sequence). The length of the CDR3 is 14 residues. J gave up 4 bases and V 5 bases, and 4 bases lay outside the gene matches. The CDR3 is CASSAGQGSYGYTF. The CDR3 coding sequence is TGTGCCAGCAGTGCGGGACAGGGGAGCTATGGCTACACCTTC.

CDR3 nucleotide sequence: TGTGCCAGCAGTGACTGGGGACAGCCGTACAATGAGCAGTTCTTC. Translated: CASSDWGQPYNEQFF. J is TRBJ2-1 and V is TRBV6-4; 7 nucleotides align to TRBD1. Looked up from germline, CDR1 is MRHNA and CDR2 is SNTAGT. The V segment lost 1 base and the J segment 4 bases; nucleotides outside the gene matches: 4. The CDR3 length is 15 residues.

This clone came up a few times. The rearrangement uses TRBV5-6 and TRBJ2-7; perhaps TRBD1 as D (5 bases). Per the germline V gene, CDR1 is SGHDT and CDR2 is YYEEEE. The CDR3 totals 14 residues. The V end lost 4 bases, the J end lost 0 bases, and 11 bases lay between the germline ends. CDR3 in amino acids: CASSPRQSSYEQYF. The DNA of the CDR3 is TGTGCCAGCAGCCCACGACAGAGCTCCTACGAGCAGTACTTC.

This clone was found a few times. The CDR3 sequence is CASSPTGGRNTDTQYF. The CDR3 DNA reads as TGTGCCAGCTCACCGACAGGGGGCAGGAACACAGATACGCAGTATTTT. The gene calls are TRBV18 and TRBJ2-3; 10 bases map to TRBD1. V was pared by 3 bases and J by 2 bases, with 5 bases of the junction left unmatched. The germline V gene has CDR1 KGHSH and CDR2 LQKENI. The CDR3 length is 16 residues. The entire variable domain, with the rest obtained from reference TRBV18 and TRBJ2-3, is as follows: NAGVMQNPRHLVRRRGQEARLRCSPMKGHSHVYWYRQLPEEGLKFMVYLQKENIIDESGMPKERFSAEFPKEGPSILRIQQVVRGDSAAYFCASSPTGGRNTDTQYFGPGTRLTVL.

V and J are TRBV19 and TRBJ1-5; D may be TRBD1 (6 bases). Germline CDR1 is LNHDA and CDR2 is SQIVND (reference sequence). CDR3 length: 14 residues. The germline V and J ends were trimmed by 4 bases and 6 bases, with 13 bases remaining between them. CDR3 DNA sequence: TGTGCCAGTAGTACTAGGGGGGGCGGTCAGCCCCAGCATTTT. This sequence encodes CASSTRGGGQPQHF.

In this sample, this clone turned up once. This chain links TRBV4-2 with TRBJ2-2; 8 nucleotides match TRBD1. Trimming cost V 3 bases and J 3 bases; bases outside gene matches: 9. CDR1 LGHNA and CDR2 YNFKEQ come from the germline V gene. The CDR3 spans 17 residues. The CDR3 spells CASSQRAGGRYTGELFF. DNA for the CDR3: TGTGCCAGCAGCCAGAGAGCAGGGGGCCGGTACACCGGGGAGCTGTTTTTT.

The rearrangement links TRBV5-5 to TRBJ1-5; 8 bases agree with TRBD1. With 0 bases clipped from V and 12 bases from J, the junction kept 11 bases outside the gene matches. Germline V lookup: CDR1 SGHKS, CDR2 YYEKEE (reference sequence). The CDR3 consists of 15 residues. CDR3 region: CASSLALRQGAVQHF. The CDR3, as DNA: TGTGCCAGCAGCTTGGCCCTCAGGCAGGGGGCAGTCCAGCATTTT.

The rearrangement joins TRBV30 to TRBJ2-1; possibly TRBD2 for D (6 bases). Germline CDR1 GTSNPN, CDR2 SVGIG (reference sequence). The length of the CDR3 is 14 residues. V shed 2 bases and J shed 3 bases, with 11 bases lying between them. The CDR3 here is CAWSQGLDYNEQFF. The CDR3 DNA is TGTGCCTGGAGTCAGGGACTGGACTACAATGAGCAGTTCTTC.

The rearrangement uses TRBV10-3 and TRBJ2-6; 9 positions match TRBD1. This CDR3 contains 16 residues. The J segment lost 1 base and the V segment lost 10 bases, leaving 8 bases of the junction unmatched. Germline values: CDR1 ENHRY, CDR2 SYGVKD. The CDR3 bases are TGTGCCACCACTAGGGACAGGGTTTCTGGGGCCAACGTCCTGACTTTC. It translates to CATTRDRVSGANVLTF.

CDR3 region: CASSKFQGSGNTIYF. The CDR3 region has the DNA TGTGCCAGCAGCAAGTTTCAGGGTTCTGGAAACACCATATATTTT. The chain uses TRBV7-6 and TRBJ1-3; tentative D call: TRBD1 (5 bases). CDR3 length: 15 residues. Trimming took off 5 bases at V and 1 base at J, with 12 bases between the two ends. Germline CDR1 SGHVS, CDR2 FNYEAQ.

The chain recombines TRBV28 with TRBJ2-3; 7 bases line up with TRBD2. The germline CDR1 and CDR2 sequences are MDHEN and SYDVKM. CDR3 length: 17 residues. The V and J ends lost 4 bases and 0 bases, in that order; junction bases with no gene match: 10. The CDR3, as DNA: TGTGCCAGCAGTTCTCCAGCGGGGCCCTCTAGCACAGATACGCAGTATTTT. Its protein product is CASSSPAGPSSTDTQYF.

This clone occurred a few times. CDR3 nucleotide sequence: TGTGCCAGCAACGAGAGTTACGGAAACACCATATATTTT. Protein product: CASNESYGNTIYF. The rearrangement uses TRBV7-9 and TRBJ1-3, with D uncertain. Germline V CDR1 and CDR2: SEHNR, FQNEAQ (reference sequence). This CDR3 has 13 amino acids. V dropped 7 bases and J dropped 4 bases, with 11 bases sitting between them.

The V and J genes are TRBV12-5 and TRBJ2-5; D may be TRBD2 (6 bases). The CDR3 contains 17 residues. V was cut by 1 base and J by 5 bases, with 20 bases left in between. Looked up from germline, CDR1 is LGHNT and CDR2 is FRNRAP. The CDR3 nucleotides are TGTGCTAGTGGTTTGGGAACAGGCCACCCGGCGGGGGAGACCCAGTACTTC. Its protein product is CASGLGTGHPAGETQYF. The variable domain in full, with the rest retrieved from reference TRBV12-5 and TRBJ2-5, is DARVTQTPRHKVTEMGQEVTMRCQPILGHNTVFWYRQTMMQGLELLAYFRNRAPLDDSGMPKDRFSAEMPDATLATLKIQPSEPRDSAVYFCASGLGTGHPAGETQYFGPGTRLLVL.

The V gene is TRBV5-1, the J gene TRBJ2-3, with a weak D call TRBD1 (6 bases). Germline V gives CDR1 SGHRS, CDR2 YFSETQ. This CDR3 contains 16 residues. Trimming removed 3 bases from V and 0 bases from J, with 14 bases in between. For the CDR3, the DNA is TGCGCCAGCAGCTATTTGGACAGTTCTAGCACAGATACGCAGTATTTT. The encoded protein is CASSYLDSSSTDTQYF. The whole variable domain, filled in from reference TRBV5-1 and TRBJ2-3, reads KAGVTQTPRYLIKTRGQQVTLSCSPISGHRSVSWYQQTPGQGLQFLFEYFSETQRNKGNFPGRFSGRQFSNSRSEMNVSTLELGDSALYLCASSYLDSSSTDTQYFGPGTRLTVL.

The CDR3 spells CASTERTGGTGELFF. The CDR3 nucleotides read TGTGCCAGCACCGAGAGGACAGGGGGCACCGGGGAGCTGTTTTTT. The gene calls are TRBV6-1 and TRBJ2-2; TRBD1 agrees at 10 bases. V was clipped by 7 bases and J by 4 bases; unmatched bases: 6. Per germline, CDR1 MNHNS and CDR2 SASEGT. The CDR3 totals 15 residues.

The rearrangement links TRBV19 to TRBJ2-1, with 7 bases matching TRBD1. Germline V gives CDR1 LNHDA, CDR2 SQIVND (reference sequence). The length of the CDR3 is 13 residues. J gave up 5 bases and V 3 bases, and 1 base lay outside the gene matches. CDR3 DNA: TGTGCCAGTAGTATGGGACAGAACAATGAGCAGTTCTTC. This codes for CASSMGQNNEQFF.

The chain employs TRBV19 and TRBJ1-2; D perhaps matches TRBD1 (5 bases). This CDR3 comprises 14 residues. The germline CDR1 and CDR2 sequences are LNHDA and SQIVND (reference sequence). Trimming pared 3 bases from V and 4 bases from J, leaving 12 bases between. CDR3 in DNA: TGTGCCAGTAGTATTCCGGGGGATTCCTATGGCTACACCTTC. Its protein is CASSIPGDSYGYTF.

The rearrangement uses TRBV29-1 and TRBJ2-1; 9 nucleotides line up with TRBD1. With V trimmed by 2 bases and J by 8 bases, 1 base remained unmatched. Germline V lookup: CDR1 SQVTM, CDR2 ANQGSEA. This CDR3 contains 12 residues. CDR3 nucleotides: TGCAGCGTTGAACGGGACAGGGATGAGCAGTTCTTC. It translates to CSVERDRDEQFF.